This T cell receptor (beta chain) was documented in a study of T-cell memory formation after mild COVID-19. Findings and caveats of the study: The authors left the SARS-CoV-2 specificity of second-wave clones peaking on day 37 unconfirmed. Later expanders leaned CD4+, whereas day 15 to 85 contracting clones were balanced CD4/CD8. Contracting clones localized mainly to CM and EM when CD4+ and mainly to EMRA when CD8+.

This clonotype was counted ten times or more. What it recognizes is unknown. The CDR3 is 14 residues long. The V end lost 0 bases, the J end lost 2 bases, and 11 bases lay between the germline ends. In germline, CDR1 is DFQATT, CDR2 SNEGSKA (reference sequence). Libraries for TCRalpha and TCRbeta carried sample barcodes and unique molecular identifiers via 5'RACE. Each CDR3 protein is one row after TCRdb ran MiXCR on the 5' RACE reads. The sample includes about 45,000 distinct CDR3 sequences, 7.3% of them seen just once. Sequenced sample: PBMCs or a T cell subset sorted from them (not recorded which). The chain carries TRBV20-1 and TRBJ2-7; D could derive from TRBD1 or TRBD2 (6 bases each). The TCR sequence derives from a man aged 18-30 years who had mild COVID-19 (a few samples of this study predate the infection). Cell type and time point are not known. The chain's CDR3 is CSARDPGATYEQYF. In DNA form, the CDR3 reads TGCAGTGCTAGAGATCCGGGGGCCACCTACGAGCAGTACTTC.